The text below deals with one TCR beta chain. Its specificity is not known. This could be a read error, since a much larger clone is one nucleotide away. The V end lost 5 bases, the J end lost 10 bases, and 11 bases lay between the germline ends. CDR1 and CDR2 from the germline V gene are SGHNT and YENEEA. The CDR3 consists of 11 residues. This specimen belongs to a study of blood T cells in healthy people across ages. Study at large: Roughly one uniquely barcoded beta molecule per two T cells was captured. Study observations and caveats: Naive T cell percentage showed a strong correlation with the diversity of TCR beta. CMV infection status of these donors was not known. Researchers said unsorted PBMCs prevented a conclusive naive versus antigen-experienced comparison.

Next came a second PCR, run for 7 to 11 cycles, which used a sample-barcoded 5' primer along with a J-beta primer mix. MiXCR was run by TCRdb on the 5' RACE reads, yielding one entry per CDR3 protein. Of over 1,500,000 distinct CDR3 sequences in the sample, roughly 43% are singletons; the top ten hold 23%. V gene TRBV11-3 combines with J gene TRBJ1-2; D ambiguous. Sequencing input: blood. This receptor was taken from a human donor in good health. CDR3 in amino acids: CASSRGRVYTF. The CDR3 coding sequence is TGTGCCAGCAGCCGAGGAAGAGTCTACACCTTC.